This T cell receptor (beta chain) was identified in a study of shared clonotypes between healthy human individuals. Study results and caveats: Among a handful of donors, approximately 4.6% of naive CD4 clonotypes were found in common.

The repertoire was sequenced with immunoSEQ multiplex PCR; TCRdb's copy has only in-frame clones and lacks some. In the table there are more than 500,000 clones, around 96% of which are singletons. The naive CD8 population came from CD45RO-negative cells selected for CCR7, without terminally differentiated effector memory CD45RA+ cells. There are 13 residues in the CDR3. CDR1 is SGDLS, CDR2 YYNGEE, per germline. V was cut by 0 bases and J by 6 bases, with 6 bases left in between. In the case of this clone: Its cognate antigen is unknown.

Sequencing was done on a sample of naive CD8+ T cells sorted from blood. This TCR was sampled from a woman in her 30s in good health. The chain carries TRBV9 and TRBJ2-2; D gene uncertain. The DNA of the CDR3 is TGTGCCAGCAGCGTAGAGTGGTCCGGGGAGCTGTTTTTT. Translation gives CASSVEWSGELFF. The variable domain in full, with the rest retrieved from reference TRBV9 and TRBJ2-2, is DSGVTQTPKHLITATGQRVTLRCSPRSGDLSVYWYQQSLDQGLQFLIQYYNGEERAKGNILERFSAQQFPDLHSELNLSSLELGDSALYFCASSVEWSGELFFGEGSRLTVL.